This T cell receptor (beta chain) was captured in a study of blood T cells in healthy people across ages. A second PCR, run for about 6 to 11 cycles, used a sample-barcoded 5' primer plus a J-beta primer mix. There were at least 3 million CDR3-containing paired-end reads obtained from each sample. TCRdb used MiXCR to reprocess the 5' RACE reads, holding one entry per CDR3 protein. The data contain some 900,000 distinct CDR3 sequences, roughly 43% of them singletons. The TCR sequence derives from a man aged 30 to 39 in good health. Source material: blood.

The CDR3 DNA sequence: TGTGCCAGCAGTTTAGGCGGCGGGGTGACAGATACGCAGTATTTT. This gives the protein CASSLGGGVTDTQYF. The J gene is TRBJ2-3, the V gene TRBV28, with D maybe TRBD2 (6 bases). The CDR3 spans 15 residues. Trimming took off 2 bases at V and 3 bases at J, with 12 bases between the two ends. Germline V gene lookup returns CDR1 MDHEN and CDR2 SYDVKM.